Below, 5 T cell receptor beta chains from the same sample are listed, as sequenced in a study of T cells in tumors after PD-1 blockade (dated by TCRdb to about 2019). Libraries were constructed by the immunoSEQ multiplex PCR assay. Here the immuneACCESS table is served through TCRdb, limited to in-frame sequences with V and J called. Missing clones are a known gap in these copies; in checked studies unresolved V genes cover under half, and the rest lacks a known reason. This sample is represented by approximately 47,000 clones; 70% to 85% of them were singletons. The ten most abundant clones make up over 7.5% of the sample. Specimen: PBMCs, collected before anti-PD-1 therapy. These receptors all stem from a human donor with advanced basal cell or squamous cell carcinoma (not recorded which).

The CDR3 DNA reads as TGTGCCAGCAGTCTCCACGACTCAAACTCAGAGCAGTACTTC. Encoded protein: CASSLHDSNSEQYF. V and J are TRBV28 and TRBJ2-7; D unresolved. The CDR3 has 14 residues. V was clipped by 5 bases and J by 7 bases, with 18 bases between them. Germline V gene sequence: CDR1 MDHEN, CDR2 SYDVKM.

This chain connects TRBV18 to TRBJ1-2; unclear D gene. V gave up 0 bases and J gave up 2 bases, with 10 bases separating them. Germline V CDR1 and CDR2: KGHSH, LQKENI. The CDR3 covers 15 residues. The chain's CDR3 is CASSPPGLGNYGYTF. DNA for the CDR3: TGTGCCAGCTCACCACCAGGTCTCGGGAACTATGGCTACACCTTC.

The rearrangement uses TRBV28 and TRBJ2-7, with 7 bases identical to TRBD2. V trimming: 1 base; J trimming: 2 bases; junction bases outside the gene matches: 5. CDR3 size: 15 residues. Germline CDR1 reads MDHEN; CDR2 reads SYDVKM. This CDR3 is CASSLSVGGAYEQYF. The DNA of the CDR3 is TGTGCCAGCAGTTTATCAGTGGGGGGGGCCTACGAGCAGTACTTC.

The chain carries TRBV7-3 and TRBJ2-1; possible D gene TRBD2, 5 bases. The CDR3 runs 16 residues. Germline V gives CDR1 SGHTA, CDR2 FQGTGA. Deletions cut 2 bases from V and 1 base from J, with 12 bases between. CDR3 coding DNA: TGTGCCAGCAGCTTAGATTCGGGCGGGTCCTACAATGAGCAGTTCTTC. It translates to CASSLDSGGSYNEQFF.

The chain employs TRBV6-1 and TRBJ1-2, with D unresolved. Germline V gene data show CDR1 as MNHNS and CDR2 as SASEGT. The V and J ends lost 1 base and 8 bases respectively, with 2 bases between them. The CDR3 contains 10 residues. CDR3 region: CASSEEGYTF. CDR3 DNA sequence: TGTGCCAGCAGTGAAGAGGGCTACACCTTC.